Below, 5 T cell receptor beta chains from the same sample are listed, as sequenced in a study of human T cells and chemical hapten exposure. TCRdb independently ran MiXCR on the RACE reads; one entry per CDR3 protein. The sample records approximately 110,000 distinct CDR3 sequences, approximately 36% being singletons. The time point: patch test 3, about 24 weeks after DPC sensitization. Treatment in this sample: therapeutic diphenylcyclopropenone sensitization with weekly scalp DPC. The sequenced sample was whole blood, obtained in connection with sensitization to the hapten diphenylcyclopropenone (DPC). These receptors originate from a man aged 40-49 years with alopecia areata. Some clones in this sample may be carry-over from other donors' samples.

J is TRBJ2-1 and V is TRBV20-1; TRBD2 aligns across 13 bases. Germline CDR1 DFQATT, CDR2 SNEGSKA (reference sequence). The CDR3 sequence is 17 residues long. Trimming cost V 6 bases and J 0 bases; bases outside gene matches: 8. CDR3 sequence (DNA): TGCAGTGCCGGACTAGCGGGAGCCCCTCGCTCCTACAATGAGCAGTTCTTC. It yields the protein CSAGLAGAPRSYNEQFF.

This clonotype was detected only a few times. J is TRBJ1-2 and V is TRBV7-9; D ambiguous. CDR3 length equals 11 residues. Germline V gene sequence: CDR1 SEHNR, CDR2 FQNEAQ (reference sequence). The V gene lost 5 bases and the J gene lost 8 bases, with 9 bases spanning the gap. The CDR3 DNA reads as TGTGCCAGCAGCCCGAACGCGGGCTACACCTTC. Amino acids: CASSPNAGYTF.

This clonotype turned up a few times. This sequence joins TRBV5-5 and TRBJ1-1; D is undetermined. Germline values: CDR1 SGHKS, CDR2 YYEKEE (reference sequence). V was pared by 0 bases and J by 2 bases, with 8 bases between. The CDR3 spans 14 residues. CDR3: CASSLAGSNTEAFF. CDR3 DNA: TGTGCCAGCAGCTTGGCGGGGAGCAACACTGAAGCTTTCTTT. The complete variable domain, with remaining parts taken from reference TRBV5-5 and TRBJ1-1, reads DAGVTQSPTHLIKTRGQQVTLRCSPISGHKSVSWYQQVLGQGPQFIFQYYEKEERGRGNFPDRFSARQFPNYSSELNVNALLLGDSALYLCASSLAGSNTEAFFGQGTRLTVV.

The chain combines TRBV11-2 with TRBJ1-1; no firm D call. The CDR3 is 13 residues long. V lost 5 bases and J 0 bases, leaving 7 bases between the germline ends. Germline values: CDR1 SGHAT, CDR2 FQNNGV. CDR3 amino acids: CASSQTLNTEAFF. CDR3 sequence (DNA): TGTGCCAGCAGCCAGACCTTGAACACTGAAGCTTTCTTT. The full variable domain, completed using reference TRBV11-2 and TRBJ1-1, is EAGVAQSPRYKIIEKRQSVAFWCNPISGHATLYWYQQILGQGPKLLIQFQNNGVVDDSQLPKDRFSAERLKGVDSTLKIQPAKLEDSAVYLCASSQTLNTEAFFGQGTRLTVV.

The rearrangement links TRBV20-1 to TRBJ1-5, with 7 bases identical to TRBD1. Germline CDR1 reads DFQATT; CDR2 reads SNEGSKA (reference sequence). The CDR3 is 14 residues long. The V segment lost 6 bases and the J segment 2 bases; nucleotides outside the gene matches: 7. The CDR3 reads CSASSTGGNQPQHF. CDR3 bases: TGCAGTGCGAGTTCCACAGGGGGCAATCAGCCCCAGCATTTT.